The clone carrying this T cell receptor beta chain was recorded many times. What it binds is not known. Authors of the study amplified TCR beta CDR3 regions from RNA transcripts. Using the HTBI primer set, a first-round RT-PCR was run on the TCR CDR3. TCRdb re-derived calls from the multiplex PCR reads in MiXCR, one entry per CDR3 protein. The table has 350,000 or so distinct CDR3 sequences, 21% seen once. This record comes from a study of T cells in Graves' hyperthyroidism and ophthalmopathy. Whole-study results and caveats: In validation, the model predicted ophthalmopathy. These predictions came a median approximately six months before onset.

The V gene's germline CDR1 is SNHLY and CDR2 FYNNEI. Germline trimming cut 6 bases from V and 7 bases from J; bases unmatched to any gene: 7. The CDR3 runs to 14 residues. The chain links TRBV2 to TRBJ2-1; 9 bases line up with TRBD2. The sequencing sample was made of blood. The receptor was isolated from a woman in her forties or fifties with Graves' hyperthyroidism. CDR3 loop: CASREGLAFNEQFF. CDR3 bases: TGTGCCAGCAGGGAGGGACTAGCCTTTAATGAGCAGTTCTTC.